This entry features one T cell receptor beta chain sequence. Sequence at one end of the junction differs from germline and may be a read error. These data belong to a study of identical twins. CDR3 length: 13 residues. Germline assignment: CDR1 MNHEY and CDR2 SMNVEV (reference sequence). Each CDR3 protein is one row after TCRdb ran MiXCR on the 5' RACE reads. The sample carries roughly 1,500,000 distinct CDR3 sequences, about 31% recorded once. The chain is built from TRBV27 and TRBJ2-7; D remains unclear. The clonotype was recovered from a newborn girl in good health. Sequencing input: cord blood. DNA of the CDR3: TGTGCCGGCAGTCCCTTTCGGACCTACGAGCAGTACTTC. Protein product: CAGSPFRTYEQYF.